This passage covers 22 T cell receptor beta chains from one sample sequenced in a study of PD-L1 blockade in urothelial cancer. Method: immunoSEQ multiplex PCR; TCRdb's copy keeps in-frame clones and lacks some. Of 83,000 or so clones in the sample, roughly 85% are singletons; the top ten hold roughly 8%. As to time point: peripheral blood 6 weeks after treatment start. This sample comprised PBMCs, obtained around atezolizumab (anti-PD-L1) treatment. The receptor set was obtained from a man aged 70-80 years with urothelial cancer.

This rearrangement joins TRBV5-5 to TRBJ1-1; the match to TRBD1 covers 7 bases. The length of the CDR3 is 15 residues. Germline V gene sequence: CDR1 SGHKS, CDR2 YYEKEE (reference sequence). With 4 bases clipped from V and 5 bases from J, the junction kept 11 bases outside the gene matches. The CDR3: CASSPYNRGGTEAFF. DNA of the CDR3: TGTGCCAGCAGCCCTTACAACAGGGGTGGGACTGAAGCTTTCTTT.

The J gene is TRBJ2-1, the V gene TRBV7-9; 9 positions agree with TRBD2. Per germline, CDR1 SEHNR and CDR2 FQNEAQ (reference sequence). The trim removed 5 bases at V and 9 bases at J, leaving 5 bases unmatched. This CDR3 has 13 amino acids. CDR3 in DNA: TGTGCCAGCAGCGCAAGCGGGGGGCCTGAGCAGTTCTTC. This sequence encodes CASSASGGPEQFF. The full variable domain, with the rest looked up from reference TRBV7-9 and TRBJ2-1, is DTGVSQNPRHKITKRGQNVTFRCDPISEHNRLYWYRQTLGQGPEFLTYFQNEAQLEKSRLLSDRFSAERPKGSFSTLEIQRTEQGDSAMYLCASSASGGPEQFFGPGTRLTVL.

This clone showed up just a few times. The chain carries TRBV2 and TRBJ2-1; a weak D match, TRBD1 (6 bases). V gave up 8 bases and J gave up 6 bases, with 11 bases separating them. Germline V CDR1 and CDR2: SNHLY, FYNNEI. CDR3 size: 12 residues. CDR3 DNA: TGTGCCAGCGGTGGGGGCAGCAATGAGCAGTTCTTC. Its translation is CASGGGSNEQFF.

CDR3: CASSGQAANTEAFF. CDR3 nucleotide sequence: TGTGCCAGCAGCGGACAGGCCGCGAACACTGAAGCTTTCTTT. This rearrangement joins TRBV13 to TRBJ1-1; 7 bases are shared with TRBD1. V trimming: 5 bases; J trimming: 1 base; junction bases outside the gene matches: 4. Germline loops: CDR1 PRHDT, CDR2 FYEKMQ (reference sequence). CDR3 size: 14 residues.

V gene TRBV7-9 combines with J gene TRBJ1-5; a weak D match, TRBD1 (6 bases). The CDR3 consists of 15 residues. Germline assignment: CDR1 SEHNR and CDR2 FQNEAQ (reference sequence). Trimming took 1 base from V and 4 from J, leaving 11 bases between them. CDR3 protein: CASSLVGTGNQPQHF. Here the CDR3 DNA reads TGTGCCAGCAGCTTAGTTGGCACAGGGAATCAGCCCCAGCATTTT. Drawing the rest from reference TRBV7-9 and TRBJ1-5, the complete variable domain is DTGVSQNPRHKITKRGQNVTFRCDPISEHNRLYWYRQTLGQGPEFLTYFQNEAQLEKSRLLSDRFSAERPKGSFSTLEIQRTEQGDSAMYLCASSLVGTGNQPQHFGDGTRLSIL.

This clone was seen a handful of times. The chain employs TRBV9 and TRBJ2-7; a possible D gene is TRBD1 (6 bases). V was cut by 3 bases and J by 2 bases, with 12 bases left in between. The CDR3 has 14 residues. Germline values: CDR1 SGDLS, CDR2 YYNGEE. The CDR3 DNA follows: TGTGCCAGCAGCGGCCGGGACACAGCCTACGAGCAGTACTTC. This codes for CASSGRDTAYEQYF.

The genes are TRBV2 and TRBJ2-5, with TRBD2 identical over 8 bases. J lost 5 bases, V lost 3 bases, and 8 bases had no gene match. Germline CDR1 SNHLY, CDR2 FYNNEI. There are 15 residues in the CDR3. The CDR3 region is CASSEDGGAVETQYF. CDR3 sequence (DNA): TGTGCCAGCAGTGAGGACGGGGGGGCCGTGGAGACCCAGTACTTC.

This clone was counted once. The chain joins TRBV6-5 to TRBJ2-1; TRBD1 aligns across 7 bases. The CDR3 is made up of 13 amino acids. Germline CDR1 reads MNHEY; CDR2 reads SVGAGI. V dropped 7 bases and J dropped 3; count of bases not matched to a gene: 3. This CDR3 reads CASTGTDYNEQFF. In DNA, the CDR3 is TGTGCCAGCACTGGGACAGACTACAATGAGCAGTTCTTC.

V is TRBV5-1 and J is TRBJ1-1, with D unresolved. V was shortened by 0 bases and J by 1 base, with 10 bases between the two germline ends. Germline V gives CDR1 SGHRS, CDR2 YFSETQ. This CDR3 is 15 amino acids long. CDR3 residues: CASSLALTKNTEAFF. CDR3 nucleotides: TGCGCCAGCAGCTTGGCCCTCACTAAGAACACTGAAGCTTTCTTT. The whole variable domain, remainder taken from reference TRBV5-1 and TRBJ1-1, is KAGVTQTPRYLIKTRGQQVTLSCSPISGHRSVSWYQQTPGQGLQFLFEYFSETQRNKGNFPGRFSGRQFSNSRSEMNVSTLELGDSALYLCASSLALTKNTEAFFGQGTRLTVV.

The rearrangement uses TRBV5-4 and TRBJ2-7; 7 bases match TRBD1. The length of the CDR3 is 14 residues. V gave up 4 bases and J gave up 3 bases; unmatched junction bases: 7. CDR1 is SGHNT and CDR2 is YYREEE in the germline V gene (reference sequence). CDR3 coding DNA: TGTGCCAGCAGCCTGAACCGGGACAGCTACGAGCAGTACTTC. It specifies CASSLNRDSYEQYF.

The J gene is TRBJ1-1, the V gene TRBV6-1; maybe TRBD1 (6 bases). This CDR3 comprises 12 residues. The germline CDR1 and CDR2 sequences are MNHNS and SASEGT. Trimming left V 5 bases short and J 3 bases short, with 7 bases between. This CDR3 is CASSQGHTEAFF. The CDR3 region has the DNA TGTGCCAGCAGTCAGGGGCACACTGAAGCTTTCTTT.

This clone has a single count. CDR3: CASSQFVPGIETQYF. The CDR3 nucleotides are TGTGCCAGCAGCCAATTCGTCCCGGGGATTGAGACCCAGTACTTC. This chain uses TRBV4-2 with TRBJ2-5; maybe TRBD2 (5 bases). Germline V gene sequence: CDR1 LGHNA, CDR2 YNFKEQ. V lost 2 bases and J lost 5, with 15 bases in between. The CDR3 has 15 amino acids.

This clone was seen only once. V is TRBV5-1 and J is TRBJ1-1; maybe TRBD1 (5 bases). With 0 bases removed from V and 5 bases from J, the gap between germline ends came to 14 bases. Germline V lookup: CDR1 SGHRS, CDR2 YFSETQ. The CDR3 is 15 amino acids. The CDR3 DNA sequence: TGCGCCAGCAGCTTGGTTGGAGGGGACGATACTGAAGCTTTCTTT. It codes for CASSLVGGDDTEAFF.

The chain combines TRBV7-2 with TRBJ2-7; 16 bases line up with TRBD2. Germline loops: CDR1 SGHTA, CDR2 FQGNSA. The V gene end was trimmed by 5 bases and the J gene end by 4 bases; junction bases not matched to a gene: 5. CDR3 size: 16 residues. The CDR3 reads CASSAQGLAGGYEQYF. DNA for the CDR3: TGTGCCAGCAGCGCCCAGGGACTAGCGGGGGGGTACGAGCAGTACTTC.

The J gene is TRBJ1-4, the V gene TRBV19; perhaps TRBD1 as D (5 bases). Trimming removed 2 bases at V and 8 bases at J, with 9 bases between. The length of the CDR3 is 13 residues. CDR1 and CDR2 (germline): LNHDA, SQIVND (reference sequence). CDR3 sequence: CASSIKGWEKLFF. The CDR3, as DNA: TGTGCCAGTAGTATAAAGGGGTGGGAAAAACTGTTTTTT.

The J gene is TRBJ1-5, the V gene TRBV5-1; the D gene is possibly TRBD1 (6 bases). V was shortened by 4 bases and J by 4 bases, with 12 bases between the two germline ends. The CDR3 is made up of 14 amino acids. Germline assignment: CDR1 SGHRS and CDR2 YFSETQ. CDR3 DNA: TGCGCCAGCAGCGTGGACAGTTTGAATCAGCCCCAGCATTTT. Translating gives CASSVDSLNQPQHF.

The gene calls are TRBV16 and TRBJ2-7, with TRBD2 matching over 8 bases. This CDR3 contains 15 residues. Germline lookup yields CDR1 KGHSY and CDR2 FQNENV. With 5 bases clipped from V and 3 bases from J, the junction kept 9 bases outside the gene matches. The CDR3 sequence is CASSSIAGTVYEQYF. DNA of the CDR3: TGTGCCAGCAGCTCGATAGCGGGAACTGTCTACGAGCAGTACTTC.

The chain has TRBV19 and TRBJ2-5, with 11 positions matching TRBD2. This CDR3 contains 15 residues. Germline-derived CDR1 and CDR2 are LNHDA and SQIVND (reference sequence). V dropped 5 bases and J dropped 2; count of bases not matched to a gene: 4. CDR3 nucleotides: TGTGCCAGTAGTCGGATAGCGGGGGGGCAAGAGACCCAGTACTTC. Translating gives CASSRIAGGQETQYF.

The CDR3 DNA reads as TGTGCCAGCGCCAGGGCAGCTAACTATGGCTACACCTTC. It specifies CASARAANYGYTF. The rearrangement uses TRBV6-1 and TRBJ1-2; possibly TRBD1 for D (5 bases). V was pared by 8 bases and J by 0 bases, with 10 bases between. Germline assignment: CDR1 MNHNS and CDR2 SASEGT. The CDR3 is 13 residues long.

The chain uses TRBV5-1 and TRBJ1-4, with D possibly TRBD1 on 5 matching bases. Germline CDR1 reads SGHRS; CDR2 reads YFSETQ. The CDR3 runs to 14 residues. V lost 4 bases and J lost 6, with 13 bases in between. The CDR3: CASSDGTSDEKLFF. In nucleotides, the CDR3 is TGCGCCAGCAGCGACGGGACTTCAGATGAAAAACTGTTTTTT.

DNA of the CDR3: TGCGCCAGCAGGACTAGCGGGGTCACAGATACGCAGTATTTT. Amino acid sequence: CASRTSGVTDTQYF. This sequence joins TRBV10-2 and TRBJ2-3, with 11 positions matching TRBD2. CDR1 WSHSY and CDR2 SAAADI come from the germline V gene. The V gene end was trimmed by 6 bases and the J gene end by 2 bases; junction bases not matched to a gene: 1. There are 14 residues in the CDR3.

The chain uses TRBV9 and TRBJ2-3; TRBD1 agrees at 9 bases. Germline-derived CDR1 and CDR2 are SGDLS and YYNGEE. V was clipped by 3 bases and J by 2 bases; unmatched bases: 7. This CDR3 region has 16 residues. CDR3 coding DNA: TGTGCCAGCAGCGGCAACCGGGACAGGGTCACAGATACGCAGTATTTT. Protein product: CASSGNRDRVTDTQYF.